One and the same sample provided the 31 T cell receptor beta chains below, sequenced in a study of T cells in Graves' hyperthyroidism and ophthalmopathy. Amplification targeted TCR beta CDR3 regions from RNA transcripts. When the TCR CDR3 underwent first-round RT-PCR, the HTBI primer set was used. TCRdb passed the multiplex PCR reads through MiXCR, listing each CDR3 protein once. The sample consists of a few hundred thousand distinct CDR3 sequences, roughly 15% of them appearing once. Source material: blood. Receptors were obtained from a woman aged 25 to 45 with Graves' ophthalmopathy.

This clonotype has at least ten counts. This rearrangement joins TRBV12-3 or TRBV12-4 to TRBJ2-6, with a tentative D call TRBD1 (6 bases). The V and J ends lost 5 bases and 4 bases respectively, with 18 bases between them. This CDR3 comprises 17 residues. Here the CDR3 reads CASSQTQGVSGANVLTF. DNA of the CDR3: TGTGCCAGCAGTCAAACACAGGGTGTCTCCGGGGCCAACGTCCTGACTTTC.

In this sample, this clonotype turned up many times. The V gene is TRBV2, the J gene TRBJ2-3; TRBD1 is a possible D gene (6 bases). Trimming left V 6 bases short and J 6 bases short, with 16 bases between. The germline V gene encodes CDR1 SNHLY and CDR2 FYNNEI. The CDR3 has 14 residues. The CDR3 DNA sequence: TGTGCCAGCAGCCCGGACAGTTACTCTGATACGCAGTATTTT. This gives the protein CASSPDSYSDTQYF. Full variable domain (rest looked up from reference TRBV2 and TRBJ2-3): EPEVTQTPSHQVTQMGQEVILRCVPISNHLYFYWYRQILGQKVEFLVSFYNNEISEKSEIFDDQFSVERPDGSNFTLKIRSTKLEDSAMYFCASSPDSYSDTQYFGPGTRLTVL.

This clonotype was observed many times. V usage is TRBV27 and J usage is TRBJ2-2, with 8 positions matching TRBD1. Unmatched junction bases numbered 7, after V lost 6 bases and J lost 1 base. The germline V gene has CDR1 MNHEY and CDR2 SMNVEV (reference sequence). CDR3 length: 16 amino acids. CDR3 region: CASRTPGTGNTGELFF. CDR3 sequence (DNA): TGTGCCAGCAGAACCCCCGGGACAGGGAACACCGGGGAGCTGTTTTTT.

This clonotype was recorded a few times. CDR3 bases: TGTGCCAGTAGATGGGGGACAGGGTCGAACACTGAAGCTTTCTTT. The encoded protein is CASRWGTGSNTEAFF. This chain uses TRBV19 with TRBJ1-1, with 9 bases identical to TRBD1. CDR3 length equals 15 residues. CDR1 and CDR2 (germline): LNHDA, SQIVND (reference sequence). Trimming removed 6 bases from V and 1 base from J; junction bases left unmatched: 6.

This chain links TRBV29-1 with TRBJ2-7; 9 bases are shared with TRBD2. The ends lost 4 bases at V and 7 bases at J; junction bases unmatched: 11. Germline-derived CDR1 and CDR2 are SQVTM and ANQGSEA. This CDR3 contains 14 residues. CDR3 coding DNA: TGCAGCGTTGTAAGTGGTGCGGGAGGGCCGGAGCAGTACTTC. Protein product: CSVVSGAGGPEQYF.

The V gene is TRBV6-1, the J gene TRBJ1-5; D is undetermined. This CDR3 has 12 amino acids. CDR1 MNHNS and CDR2 SASEGT come from the germline V gene. Trimming removed 8 bases from V and 9 bases from J, with 14 bases in between. CDR3 protein: CASVDTVWPQHF. The CDR3 region has the DNA TGTGCCAGCGTAGATACCGTATGGCCCCAGCATTTT.

This clonotype appeared many times. V is TRBV5-1 and J is TRBJ2-1; 7 bases match TRBD1. CDR1 is SGHRS and CDR2 is YFSETQ in the germline V gene. The V segment lost 4 bases and the J segment 6 bases; nucleotides outside the gene matches: 10. This CDR3 has 15 amino acids. Here the CDR3 reads CASSPETGIGNEQFF. The DNA for the CDR3 is TGCGCCAGCAGCCCCGAGACAGGGATAGGCAATGAGCAGTTCTTC.

This clonotype was recorded at least ten times. The chain joins TRBV20-1 to TRBJ1-5; TRBD1 might be the D (5 bases). CDR3 length equals 21 residues. Germline lookup yields CDR1 DFQATT and CDR2 SNEGSKA (reference sequence). V was cut by 4 bases and J by 0 bases, with 31 bases left in between. The CDR3 region has the DNA TGCAGTGCTAAGGGTTGGGGGGAATTAATAAGCTCTACCATTAGCAATCAGCCCCAGCATTTT. Amino acid sequence: CSAKGWGELISSTISNQPQHF.

This clonotype occurred many times. The V and J genes are TRBV7-3 and TRBJ2-3; D uncertain. The ends were cut back, 5 bases at V and 2 bases at J, with 17 bases in the middle. Germline values: CDR1 SGHTA, CDR2 FQGTGA. This CDR3 is built from 16 residues. CDR3 DNA sequence: TGTGCCAGCAGCCCCGGACCCTTCCAGCTCACAGATACGCAGTATTTT. This encodes CASSPGPFQLTDTQYF.

This clonotype has ten or more counts. The V gene is TRBV2, the J gene TRBJ1-2; possibly TRBD1 for D (6 bases). This CDR3 contains 14 residues. Per the germline V gene, CDR1 is SNHLY and CDR2 is FYNNEI. V shed 7 bases and J shed 2 bases, with 14 bases lying between them. Written as DNA, the CDR3 is TGTGCCAGCATTCTGACAGGTTCGAACTATGGCTACACCTTC. Its translation: CASILTGSNYGYTF.

This clonotype was observed at least ten times. The chain is built from TRBV20-1 and TRBJ2-5; no clear D. This CDR3 is built from 13 residues. The germline gives CDR1 DFQATT, CDR2 SNEGSKA (reference sequence). The V and J ends lost 6 bases and 1 base respectively, with 12 bases between them. CDR3: CSAPVGAQETQYF. The CDR3 DNA is TGCAGTGCCCCCGTTGGAGCCCAAGAGACCCAGTACTTC.

V and J are TRBV20-1 and TRBJ2-7, with 8 bases identical to TRBD2. This CDR3 has 12 amino acids. V dropped 6 bases and J dropped 9; count of bases not matched to a gene: 10. Per the germline V gene, CDR1 is DFQATT and CDR2 is SNEGSKA (reference sequence). DNA for the CDR3: TGCAGTGCCGACGGGGGGGGCGGCGGGCAGTACTTC. This codes for CSADGGGGGQYF.

There are many counts of this clonotype. The gene calls are TRBV7-9 and TRBJ2-4; 8 nucleotides align to TRBD1. V shed 2 bases, J shed 0 bases, and the junction held 12 bases outside the gene matches. CDR1 is SEHNR and CDR2 is FQNEAQ in the germline V gene (reference sequence). There are 19 residues in the CDR3. The CDR3 loop is CASSLFSGQGFLAKNIQYF. The CDR3 bases are TGTGCCAGCAGCTTATTCTCAGGACAGGGTTTCCTAGCCAAAAACATTCAGTACTTC.

This clonotype showed up many times. The chain combines TRBV20-1 with TRBJ2-1, with TRBD2 identical over 13 bases. The CDR3 length is 15 residues. V dropped 3 bases and J dropped 4; count of bases not matched to a gene: 3. Germline V CDR1 and CDR2: DFQATT, SNEGSKA (reference sequence). CDR3 coding DNA: TGCAGTGCTAGTACACTAGCGGGGGGGTACAATGAGCAGTTCTTC. This sequence encodes CSASTLAGGYNEQFF.

The chain joins TRBV7-8 to TRBJ2-1, with D possibly matching TRBD1 (6 bases). Deletions cut 4 bases from V and 6 bases from J, with 16 bases between. This CDR3 contains 15 residues. Looked up from germline, CDR1 is SGHVS and CDR2 is FQNEAQ. CDR3 amino acids: CASSSGQNYINEQFF. In DNA, the CDR3 is TGTGCCAGCAGCTCAGGACAGAACTATATCAATGAGCAGTTCTTC.

For this clonotype: This may be a read error, as it is one base from a much larger clone. This chain connects TRBV12-3 or TRBV12-4 to TRBJ2-1, with 13 bases fitting TRBD2. This CDR3 region has 15 residues. The CDR3 sequence: CATGTSGTAYNEQSF. DNA for the CDR3: TGTGCCACCGGGACTAGCGGGACCGCCTACAATGAGCAGTCCTTC.

The table lists this clonotype with a few counts. V and J are TRBV5-1 and TRBJ2-3; 12 positions match TRBD2. Germline V gene sequence: CDR1 SGHRS, CDR2 YFSETQ. This CDR3 region has 15 residues. V was clipped by 8 bases and J by 1 base; unmatched bases: 5. The CDR3 DNA follows: TGCGCCAGTGAACCTAGCGGGGGGGGCACAGATACGCAGTATTTT. Protein: CASEPSGGGTDTQYF.

This clonotype was detected ten times or more. V usage is TRBV28 and J usage is TRBJ1-2; D is undetermined. CDR3 length: 12 residues. Trimming left V 2 bases short and J 1 base short, with 2 bases between. Germline lookup yields CDR1 MDHEN and CDR2 SYDVKM. In nucleotides, the CDR3 is TGTGCCAGCAGTTTAAGTAACTATGGCTACACCTTC. It yields the protein CASSLSNYGYTF.

This clonotype was observed many times. V gene TRBV11-2 combines with J gene TRBJ1-2; D remains ambiguous. The CDR3 is 13 residues long. The V end was cut by 0 bases, the J end by 8 bases, with 10 bases between. Germline-derived CDR1 and CDR2 are SGHAT and FQNNGV. CDR3 nucleotide sequence: TGTGCCAGCAGCTTAGATCATGGACGAGGCTACACCTTC. It translates to CASSLDHGRGYTF.

This clonotype was picked up many times. The V gene is TRBV20-1, the J gene TRBJ1-5; 9 bases line up with TRBD1. V lost 6 bases to trimming and J lost 3 bases; unmatched junction nucleotides: 6. This CDR3 is built from 14 residues. CDR1 DFQATT and CDR2 SNEGSKA come from the germline V gene (reference sequence). The CDR3: CSATGTGINQPQHF. Written as DNA, the CDR3 is TGCAGTGCAACCGGGACAGGGATCAATCAGCCCCAGCATTTT.

This clonotype was counted ten times or more. The genes are TRBV2 and TRBJ2-3; 9 nucleotides agree with TRBD2. The germline CDR1 and CDR2 sequences are SNHLY and FYNNEI. This CDR3 region has 14 residues. With 2 bases clipped from V and 14 bases from J, the junction kept 11 bases outside the gene matches. The CDR3 region is CASSERSGGPVLYF. The DNA for the CDR3 is TGTGCCAGCAGTGAAAGAAGCGGGGGGCCCGTACTGTATTTT.

This clonotype has a count of ten or more. This chain joins TRBV2 and TRBJ2-1; D may match TRBD1 or TRBD2 (5 bases each). Germline V gene lookup returns CDR1 SNHLY and CDR2 FYNNEI. The CDR3 sequence is 10 residues long. Trimming cost V 8 bases and J 14 bases, with 13 bases left between them. The CDR3 loop is CASQGRAKFF. DNA for the CDR3: TGTGCCAGCCAGGGACGGGCAAAGTTCTTC.

There are many counts of this clonotype. In DNA form, the CDR3 reads TGCAGTGCGAGTAAGGAATGGGAGCAGTACTTC. It yields the protein CSASKEWEQYF. The gene calls are TRBV20-1 and TRBJ2-7; D unresolved. Germline CDR1 is DFQATT and CDR2 is SNEGSKA (reference sequence). The CDR3 totals 11 residues. The V end was cut by 6 bases, the J end by 7 bases, with 13 bases between.

This clonotype was counted many times. The V and J genes are TRBV20-1 and TRBJ2-5; tentatively, D is TRBD2 (6 bases). Trimming stripped 1 base from V and 7 bases from J, with 13 bases between. Germline-derived CDR1 and CDR2 are DFQATT and SNEGSKA (reference sequence). The CDR3 is 13 amino acids. The CDR3, as DNA: TGCAGTGCTAGAGTGGGCGGGGTGGGGACCCAGTACTTC. Residues: CSARVGGVGTQYF.

Details on this clonotype: It may be a read error: a sequence one base away is much more abundant. CDR3 residues: CANSLIGQGEKNIQYF. DNA of the CDR3: TGTGCCAACAGTTTGATTGGACAGGGGGAAAAAAACATTCAGTACTTC. The chain carries TRBV28 and TRBJ2-4, with 10 bases that match TRBD1. In germline, CDR1 is MDHEN, CDR2 SYDVKM. The CDR3 spans 16 residues.

This clonotype came up a few times. The chain uses TRBV5-4 and TRBJ1-5, with a weak D call TRBD1 (5 bases). The CDR3 has 15 amino acids. Per germline, CDR1 SGHNT and CDR2 YYREEE (reference sequence). CDR3 amino acids: CATSDRSGANQPQHF. The DNA of the CDR3 is TGTGCTACTAGTGATAGGAGTGGGGCCAATCAGCCCCAGCATTTT.

This clonotype occurred many times. This sequence joins TRBV28 and TRBJ2-1; D is undetermined. The CDR3 has 12 residues. Germline CDR1 MDHEN, CDR2 SYDVKM. V dropped 4 bases and J dropped 9 bases, with 10 bases sitting between them. The CDR3 loop reads CASSSFQGEQFF. CDR3 bases: TGTGCCAGCAGTTCCTTCCAAGGTGAGCAGTTCTTC. The whole variable domain, filled in from reference TRBV28 and TRBJ2-1, reads DVKVTQSSRYLVKRTGEKVFLECVQDMDHENMFWYRQDPGLGLRLIYFSYDVKMKEKGDIPEGYSVSREKKERFSLILESASTNQTSMYLCASSSFQGEQFFGPGTRLTVL.

This clonotype was detected a few times. With a much larger clone just one base away, this may be a read error. V is TRBV11-3 and J is TRBJ2-3; possibly TRBD1 or TRBD2 for D (6 bases each). The CDR3 runs to 15 residues. Germline-derived CDR1 and CDR2 are SGHNT and YENEEA. Here the CDR3 reads CASSSGAGLTHTQYF. The CDR3 DNA sequence: TGTGCCAGCAGCTCAGGGGCGGGACTCACACATACGCAGTATTTT. The variable domain in full, with the rest retrieved from reference TRBV11-3 and TRBJ2-3, is EAGVVQSPRYKIIEKKQPVAFWCNPISGHNTLYWYLQNLGQGPELLIRYENEEAVDDSQLPKDRFSAERLKGVDSTLKIQPAELGDSAVYLCASSSGAGLTHTQYFGPGTRLTVL.

This clonotype was counted at least ten times. This chain links TRBV13 with TRBJ2-7; 9 bases are a match to TRBD1. The CDR3 loop spans 14 amino acids. V gave up 5 bases and J gave up 3 bases; unmatched junction bases: 5. Germline V CDR1 and CDR2: PRHDT, FYEKMQ (reference sequence). The CDR3 here is CASSDRQGVYEQYF. CDR3 bases: TGTGCCAGCAGCGACCGACAGGGGGTCTACGAGCAGTACTTC.

This clonotype was recorded at least ten times. The rearrangement links TRBV3-1 to TRBJ1-1; 9 bases line up with TRBD1. Per the germline V gene, CDR1 is LGHDT and CDR2 is YNNKEL (reference sequence). The CDR3 spans 17 residues. Losses at the gene ends were 1 base for V and 2 bases for J; bases not matched to a gene: 8. CDR3 region: CASSQVPGTGRNTEAFF. CDR3 sequence (DNA): TGTGCCAGCAGCCAAGTTCCCGGGACAGGGAGAAACACTGAAGCTTTCTTT.

This clonotype was counted at least ten times. The chain uses TRBV4-1 and TRBJ1-5, with D possibly being TRBD1 (5 bases). The V end was cut by 0 bases, the J end by 7 bases, with 13 bases between. Germline CDR1 is MGHRA and CDR2 is YSYEKL. The CDR3 has 15 residues. CDR3 amino acids: CASSQDQGGSQPQHF. CDR3 coding DNA: TGCGCCAGCAGCCAAGATCAGGGAGGGAGCCAGCCCCAGCATTTT.